One sample yielded the 20 T cell receptor beta chains listed below, sequenced in a study of technical replicates of blood from a handful of donors. Assay used: immunoSEQ multiplex PCR; TCRdb lists only in-frame clones, some missing. Of around 80,000 clones detected, roughly 93% appear once; the ten largest clones hold 0.24%. Sequenced input: T cells isolated from PBMCs. These receptors all stem from a human donor in good health.

The chain links TRBV5-6 to TRBJ2-7; TRBD1 agrees at 11 bases. Per the germline V gene, CDR1 is SGHDT and CDR2 is YYEEEE. The CDR3 has 12 amino acids. The J segment lost 11 bases and the V segment lost 4 bases, leaving 5 bases of the junction unmatched. The CDR3 bases are TGTGCCAGCAGCCCGCCGGGACAGGGGGAGTACTTC. It codes for CASSPPGQGEYF.

The chain has TRBV5-1 and TRBJ1-1; the D is unclear. CDR1 and CDR2 (germline): SGHRS, YFSETQ. This CDR3 is built from 15 residues. V was trimmed by 1 base and J by 0 bases, leaving 10 bases between them. CDR3 region: CASSLPVPLNTEAFF. The CDR3 nucleotides are TGCGCCAGCAGCTTGCCGGTACCCTTGAACACTGAAGCTTTCTTT.

This chain joins TRBV6-6 and TRBJ1-5; TRBD1 matches 7 bases. V lost 6 bases and J lost 3; bases outside the gene matches: 8. The CDR3 sequence is 15 residues long. Germline values: CDR1 MNHNY, CDR2 SVGAGI (reference sequence). This CDR3 reads CASSPAQGNNQPQHF. The CDR3 DNA is TGTGCCAGCAGCCCGGCACAGGGGAACAATCAGCCCCAGCATTTT.

The J gene is TRBJ2-3, the V gene TRBV5-1; D call uncertain. Germline V gives CDR1 SGHRS, CDR2 YFSETQ. The ends were cut back, 1 base at V and 0 bases at J, with 9 bases in the middle. The CDR3 is 15 amino acids. CDR3 DNA sequence: TGCGCCAGCAGCTTGTTTTTTCCTAGCACAGATACGCAGTATTTT. Translating it yields CASSLFFPSTDTQYF.

This chain joins TRBV9 and TRBJ2-1; TRBD2 matches at 7 bases. The CDR3 covers 14 residues. Germline CDR1 and CDR2: SGDLS and YYNGEE. J lost 6 bases, V lost 0 bases, and 3 bases had no gene match. CDR3 nucleotide sequence: TGTGCCAGCAGCGTAGTTCCGGGAGGCAATGAGCAGTTCTTC. This sequence encodes CASSVVPGGNEQFF.

This chain uses TRBV14 with TRBJ1-4; D possibly corresponds to TRBD1 (6 bases). Trimming stripped 2 bases from V and 7 bases from J, with 11 bases between. This CDR3 has 14 residues. Germline CDR1 and CDR2: SGHDN and FVKESK. This chain's CDR3 is CASSQNRVGEKLFF. The CDR3 region has the DNA TGTGCCAGCAGCCAAAACAGGGTCGGTGAAAAACTGTTTTTT.

The V and J genes are TRBV5-1 and TRBJ1-2; 10 bases match TRBD1. Per the germline V gene, CDR1 is SGHRS and CDR2 is YFSETQ. The CDR3 contains 15 residues. With V trimmed by 4 bases and J by 7 bases, 10 bases remained unmatched. The CDR3 here is CASSQLGQGGVGYTF. The CDR3 region has the DNA TGCGCCAGCAGCCAACTCGGACAGGGGGGAGTTGGCTACACCTTC.

The chain couples TRBV19 to TRBJ1-1; D remains ambiguous. V was cut by 4 bases and J by 6 bases, with 9 bases left in between. The CDR3 is 12 amino acids. Looked up from germline, CDR1 is LNHDA and CDR2 is SQIVND (reference sequence). The CDR3 bases are TGTGCCAGTAGTAGTTGGGAGGCTGAAGCTTTCTTT. It codes for CASSSWEAEAFF.

The J gene is TRBJ2-1, the V gene TRBV19, with 9 bases aligning to TRBD2. In germline, CDR1 is LNHDA, CDR2 SQIVND (reference sequence). The CDR3 spans 15 residues. With V trimmed by 3 bases and J by 4 bases, 4 bases remained unmatched. The CDR3 DNA follows: TGTGCCAGTAGTATTTCTAGCGGGGCTTACAATGAGCAGTTCTTC. This codes for CASSISSGAYNEQFF.

This chain uses TRBV28 with TRBJ2-5; 9 nucleotides line up with TRBD2. V shed 3 bases and J 5 bases; nucleotides not matched to a gene: 13. Per germline, CDR1 MDHEN and CDR2 SYDVKM. This CDR3 is 17 amino acids long. The CDR3, as DNA: TGTGCCAGCAGTTTTTGGGCGGGAGGGCGGGGTAGGGAGACCCAGTACTTC. It is translated as CASSFWAGGRGRETQYF.

The chain uses TRBV19 and TRBJ2-1; 7 nucleotides line up with TRBD1. CDR3 size: 14 residues. J gave up 8 bases and V 1 base, and 5 bases lay outside the gene matches. CDR1 and CDR2 from the germline V gene are LNHDA and SQIVND (reference sequence). The chain's CDR3 is CASSIVGQRYEQFF. CDR3 in DNA: TGTGCCAGTAGTATAGTGGGACAGAGATATGAGCAGTTCTTC.

The rearrangement uses TRBV7-2 and TRBJ2-3; no reliable D call. The CDR3 consists of 13 residues. Germline V gene data show CDR1 as SGHTA and CDR2 as FQGNSA. V was cut by 0 bases and J by 4 bases, with 5 bases left in between. CDR3 amino acids: CASSLALADTQYF. The CDR3 region has the DNA TGTGCCAGCAGCTTAGCTTTAGCAGATACGCAGTATTTT.

The gene calls are TRBV29-1 and TRBJ1-4; weak D call: TRBD1 (5 bases). Germline V gene sequence: CDR1 SQVTM, CDR2 ANQGSEA. The ends were cut back, 3 bases at V and 8 bases at J, with 13 bases in the middle. The CDR3 has 13 residues. The CDR3 is CSVDMGLNEKLFF. The DNA for the CDR3 is TGCAGCGTTGACATGGGACTTAACGAAAAACTGTTTTTT.

The chain is built from TRBV7-9 and TRBJ2-1; a weak D match, TRBD2 (6 bases). Germline CDR1 reads SEHNR; CDR2 reads FQNEAQ (reference sequence). Between the trimmed V and J ends, which lost 3 bases and 14 bases, there was a span of 17 bases. This CDR3 has 13 residues. In DNA, the CDR3 is TGTGCCAGCAGCTTTACCCTCGACGGGGGAAAGTTCTTC. Translation: CASSFTLDGGKFF.

This CDR3 is CASSFMTGAEAFF. Written as DNA, the CDR3 is TGTGCCAGCAGCTTCATGACAGGGGCGGAAGCTTTCTTT. V is TRBV5-6 and J is TRBJ1-1, with 8 bases lining up with TRBD1. Unmatched junction bases numbered 5, after V lost 2 bases and J lost 8 bases. Per the germline V gene, CDR1 is SGHDT and CDR2 is YYEEEE. The CDR3 is 13 amino acids.

The J gene is TRBJ2-6, the V gene TRBV10-1; D gene ambiguous. Trimming left V 3 bases short and J 2 bases short, with 8 bases between. This CDR3 is 15 amino acids long. CDR1 and CDR2 from the germline V gene are WNHNN and SYGVQD (reference sequence). The CDR3 sequence: CASSDSRTGANVLTF. CDR3 bases: TGCGCCAGCAGTGACTCCAGGACTGGGGCCAACGTCCTGACTTTC.

Comments on this clone: At one end the junction does not follow the germline gene, possibly because of a read error. The V gene is TRBV6-5, the J gene TRBJ1-2; TRBD1 aligns across 11 bases. The CDR3 is made up of 15 amino acids. Germline V lookup: CDR1 MNHEY, CDR2 SVGAGI. CDR3 region: CASSNSGTGGYGYTF. CDR3 coding DNA: TGTGCCAGCAGTAACTCCGGGACAGGGGGCTATGGCTACACCTTC.

This chain links TRBV2 with TRBJ2-1; TRBD2 aligns across 13 bases. The CDR3 is 16 amino acids. From germline, CDR1 is SNHLY and CDR2 FYNNEI. Losses at the gene ends were 4 bases for V and 8 bases for J; bases not matched to a gene: 8. CDR3 sequence reads: CASSGRLAGGQDEQFF. The DNA of the CDR3 is TGTGCCAGCAGTGGACGACTAGCGGGGGGCCAAGATGAGCAGTTCTTC.

This clone was detected once. This chain connects TRBV7-9 to TRBJ1-2; D not resolved. V was shortened by 5 bases and J by 8 bases, with 12 bases between the two germline ends. This CDR3 comprises 12 residues. Germline CDR1 is SEHNR and CDR2 is FQNEAQ (reference sequence). The DNA for the CDR3 is TGTGCCAGCAGCCCGGAGCGTGGCGGCTACACCTTC. Its translation: CASSPERGGYTF.

The chain carries TRBV5-6 and TRBJ1-2; D is possibly TRBD1 (6 bases). This CDR3 spans 17 amino acids. V lost 3 bases and J 0 bases, leaving 18 bases between the germline ends. Per germline, CDR1 SGHDT and CDR2 YYEEEE. The CDR3 coding sequence is TGTGCCAGCAGCTACGATCTGACAGGAAACACTAACTATGGCTACACCTTC. It codes for CASSYDLTGNTNYGYTF.